The 3 T cell receptor beta chains presented below share a single source sample, sequenced in a study of blood T cell repertoires in COVID-19. Method: immunoSEQ multiplex PCR; TCRdb's copy keeps in-frame clones and lacks some. The sample has over 200,000 clones; around 88% are singletons. Sequencing was carried out using peripheral blood. The receptors derive from a woman under 40 who had recovered from COVID-19.

A few counts support this clone. The rearrangement links TRBV7-9 to TRBJ2-2, with TRBD2 matching over 8 bases. The CDR3 runs to 16 residues. Germline V gives CDR1 SEHNR, CDR2 FQNEAQ (reference sequence). The junction had 7 bases not matched to a gene; V was cut back by 6 bases and J by 1 base. As DNA, the CDR3 is TGTGCCAGCAGGGGAGACCTAGCGGGGAACACCGGGGAGCTGTTTTTT. It specifies CASRGDLAGNTGELFF.

The V call is TRBV25-1, the J call TRBJ2-2; D may be TRBD2 (7 bases). The CDR3 consists of 13 residues. Per the germline V gene, CDR1 is MGHDK and CDR2 is SYGVNS. Between the trimmed V and J ends, which lost 7 bases and 6 bases, there was a span of 12 bases. CDR3 coding DNA: TGTGCCAGCAAAGGGGGGGGTCCCGGGGAGCTGTTTTTT. Residues: CASKGGGPGELFF.

J is TRBJ1-2 and V is TRBV2; D possibly corresponds to TRBD1 (6 bases). The CDR3 loop spans 14 amino acids. The ends were cut back, 2 bases at V and 2 bases at J, with 9 bases in the middle. Germline V gene sequence: CDR1 SNHLY, CDR2 FYNNEI. The chain's CDR3 is CASSETGPNYGYTF. The CDR3 coding sequence is TGTGCCAGCAGTGAAACAGGGCCGAACTATGGCTACACCTTC.